This T cell receptor beta chain was observed in a study of blood T cell repertoires in COVID-19. Background on the study: The United States, Italy and Spain were the sources of the acute and convalescent COVID-19 samples.

This CDR3 region has 19 residues. Germline V gene sequence: CDR1 ENHRY, CDR2 SYGVKD. The ends lost 2 bases at V and 5 bases at J; junction bases unmatched: 14. Assay: immunoSEQ multiplex PCR; the TCRdb copy retains only in-frame clones and omits some. The repertoire includes roughly 49,000 clones, approximately 89% of them detected once, and under 5% sits in the top ten. The sequencing sample was made of peripheral blood. This chain uses TRBV10-3 with TRBJ2-2; 10 bases match TRBD2. The TCR originated in a man in his 60s with active COVID-19. The CDR3 DNA reads as TGTGCCATCAGTGAGATGTGGGGCGCTAGCGGGAGAGGTACCGGGGAGCTGTTTTTT. This codes for CAISEMWGASGRGTGELFF.